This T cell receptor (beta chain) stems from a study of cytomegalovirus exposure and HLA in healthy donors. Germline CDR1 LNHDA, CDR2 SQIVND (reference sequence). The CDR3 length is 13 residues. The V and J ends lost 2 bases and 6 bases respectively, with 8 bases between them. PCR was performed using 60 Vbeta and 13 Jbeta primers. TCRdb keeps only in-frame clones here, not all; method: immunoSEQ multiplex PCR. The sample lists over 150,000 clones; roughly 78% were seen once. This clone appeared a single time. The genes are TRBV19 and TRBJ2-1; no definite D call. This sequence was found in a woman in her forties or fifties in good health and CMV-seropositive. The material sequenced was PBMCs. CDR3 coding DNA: TGTGCCAGTAGTATAACCAGAATCAATGAGCAGTTCTTC. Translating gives CASSITRINEQFF. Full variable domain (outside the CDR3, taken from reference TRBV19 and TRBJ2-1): DGGITQSPKYLFRKEGQNVTLSCEQNLNHDAMYWYRQDPGQGLRLIYYSQIVNDFQKGDIAEGYSVSREKKESFPLTVTSAQKNPTAFYLCASSITRINEQFFGPGTRLTVL.